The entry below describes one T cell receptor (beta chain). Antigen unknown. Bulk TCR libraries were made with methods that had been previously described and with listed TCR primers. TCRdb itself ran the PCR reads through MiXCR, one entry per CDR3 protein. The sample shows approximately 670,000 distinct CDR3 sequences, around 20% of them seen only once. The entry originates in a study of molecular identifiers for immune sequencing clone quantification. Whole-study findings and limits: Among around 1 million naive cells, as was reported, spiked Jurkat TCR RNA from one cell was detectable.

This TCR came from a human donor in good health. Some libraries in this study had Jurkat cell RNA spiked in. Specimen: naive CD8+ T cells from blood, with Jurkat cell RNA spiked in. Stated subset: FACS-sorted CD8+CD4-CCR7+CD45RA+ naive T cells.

CDR3 sequence reads: CASSLAPIGTGVYSNQPQHF. In DNA form, the CDR3 reads TGTGCCAGCAGTTTGGCCCCAATCGGGACAGGGGTTTATAGCAATCAGCCCCAGCATTTT. The V gene is TRBV28, the J gene TRBJ1-5, with 10 bases that match TRBD1. This CDR3 is 20 amino acids long. Trimming at V came to 3 bases and at J to 0 bases, leaving 14 bases not matched to a gene. CDR1 MDHEN and CDR2 SYDVKM come from the germline V gene. The full variable domain, in which reference TRBV28 and TRBJ1-5 provide the parts outside the CDR3, is DVKVTQSSRYLVKRTGEKVFLECVQDMDHENMFWYRQDPGLGLRLIYFSYDVKMKEKGDIPEGYSVSREKKERFSLILESASTNQTSMYLCASSLAPIGTGVYSNQPQHFGDGTRLSIL.